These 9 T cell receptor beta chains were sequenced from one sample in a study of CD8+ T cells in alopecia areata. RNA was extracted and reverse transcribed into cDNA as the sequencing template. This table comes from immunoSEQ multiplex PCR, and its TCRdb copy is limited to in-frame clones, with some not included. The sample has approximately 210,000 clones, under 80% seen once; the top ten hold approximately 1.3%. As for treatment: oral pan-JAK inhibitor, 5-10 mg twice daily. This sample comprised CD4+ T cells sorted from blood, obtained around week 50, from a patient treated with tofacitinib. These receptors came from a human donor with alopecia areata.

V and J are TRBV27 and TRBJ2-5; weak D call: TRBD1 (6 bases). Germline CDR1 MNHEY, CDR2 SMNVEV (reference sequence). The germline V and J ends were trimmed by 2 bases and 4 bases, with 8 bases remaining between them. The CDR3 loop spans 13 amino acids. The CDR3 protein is CASSLRGLETQYF. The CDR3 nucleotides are TGTGCCAGCAGTTTAAGGGGGTTAGAGACCCAGTACTTC.

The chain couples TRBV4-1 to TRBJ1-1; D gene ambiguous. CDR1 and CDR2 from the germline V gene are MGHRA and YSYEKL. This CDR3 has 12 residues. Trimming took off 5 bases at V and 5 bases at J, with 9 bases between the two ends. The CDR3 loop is CASSSPRTEAFF. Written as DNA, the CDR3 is TGCGCCAGCAGCTCTCCTAGAACTGAAGCTTTCTTT.

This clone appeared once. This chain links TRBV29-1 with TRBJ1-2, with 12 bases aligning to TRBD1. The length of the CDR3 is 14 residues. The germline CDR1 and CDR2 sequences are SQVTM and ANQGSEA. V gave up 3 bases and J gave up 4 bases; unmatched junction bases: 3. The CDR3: CSVEGQGASYGYTF. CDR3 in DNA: TGCAGCGTTGAGGGACAGGGGGCGAGCTATGGCTACACCTTC.

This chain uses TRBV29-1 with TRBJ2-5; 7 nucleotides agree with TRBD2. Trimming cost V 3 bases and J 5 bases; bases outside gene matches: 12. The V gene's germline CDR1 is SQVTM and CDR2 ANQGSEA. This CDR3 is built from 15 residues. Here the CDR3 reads CSVDNRRQAGETQYF. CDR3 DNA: TGCAGCGTTGATAACCGGAGACAAGCGGGGGAGACCCAGTACTTC.

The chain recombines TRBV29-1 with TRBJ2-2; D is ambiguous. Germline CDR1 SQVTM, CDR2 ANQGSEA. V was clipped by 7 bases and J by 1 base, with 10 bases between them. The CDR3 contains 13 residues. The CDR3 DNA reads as TGCAGCGCCGGGCGGATGAACACCGGGGAGCTGTTTTTT. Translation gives CSAGRMNTGELFF.

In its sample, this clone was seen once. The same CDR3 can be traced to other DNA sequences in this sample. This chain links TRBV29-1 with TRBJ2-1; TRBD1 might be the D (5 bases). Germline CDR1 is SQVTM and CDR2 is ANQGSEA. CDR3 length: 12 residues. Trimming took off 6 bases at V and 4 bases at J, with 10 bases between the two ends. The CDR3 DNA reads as TGCAGCGTGGGAACAGGTTACAATGAGCAGTTCTTC. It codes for CSVGTGYNEQFF.

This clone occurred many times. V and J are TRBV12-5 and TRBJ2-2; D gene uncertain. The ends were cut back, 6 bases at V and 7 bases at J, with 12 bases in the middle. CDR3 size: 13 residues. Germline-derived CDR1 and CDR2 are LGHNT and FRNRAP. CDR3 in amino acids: CASGLIVGGELFF. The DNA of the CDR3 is TGTGCTAGTGGCCTTATTGTCGGCGGGGAGCTGTTTTTT.

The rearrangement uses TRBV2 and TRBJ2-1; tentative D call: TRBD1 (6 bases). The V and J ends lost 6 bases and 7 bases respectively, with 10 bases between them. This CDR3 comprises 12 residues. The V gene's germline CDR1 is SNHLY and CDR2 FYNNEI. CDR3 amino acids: CASRLRGNEQFF. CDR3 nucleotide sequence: TGTGCCAGCAGGCTCAGGGGTAATGAGCAGTTCTTC. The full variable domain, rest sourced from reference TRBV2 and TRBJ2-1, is EPEVTQTPSHQVTQMGQEVILRCVPISNHLYFYWYRQILGQKVEFLVSFYNNEISEKSEIFDDQFSVERPDGSNFTLKIRSTKLEDSAMYFCASRLRGNEQFFGPGTRLTVL.

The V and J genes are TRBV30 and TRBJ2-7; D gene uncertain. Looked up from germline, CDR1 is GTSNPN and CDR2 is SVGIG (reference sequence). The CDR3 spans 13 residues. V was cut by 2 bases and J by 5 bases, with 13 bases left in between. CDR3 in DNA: TGTGCCTGGAGTTCGATCCTCGGGCACGAGCAGTACTTC. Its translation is CAWSSILGHEQYF.